The 27 T cell receptor beta chains below all came from one sample that was sequenced in a study of post-analysis software for immune sequencing data. Study-level points and caveats: Controls showed lower frequencies than patients for a few TRBV segments, and TRBV5-6, TRBV5-1 and TRBV20-1 were among these.

For these receptors, no antigen is known. The TCR beta cDNA libraries contained unique molecular identifiers. TCRdb analysed the PCR reads with MiXCR anew, one entry per CDR3 protein. Of 740,000 or so distinct CDR3 sequences listed, roughly 58% were seen once; the top ten hold approximately 4.4%. The source material was blood. These receptors were taken from a girl between 10 and 17 years old with multiple sclerosis.

The chain joins TRBV6-2 or TRBV6-3 to TRBJ2-1, with 11 nucleotides matching TRBD2. This CDR3 region has 17 residues. The ends lost 5 bases at V and 2 bases at J; junction bases unmatched: 8. Germline V CDR1 and CDR2: MNHEY, SVGEGT. The CDR3 sequence is CASSPLPLAGAYNEQFF. CDR3 bases: TGTGCCAGCAGTCCGCTGCCACTAGCGGGAGCCTACAATGAGCAGTTCTTC.

The rearrangement joins TRBV5-1 to TRBJ2-1; the match to TRBD2 covers 11 bases. Germline lookup yields CDR1 SGHRS and CDR2 YFSETQ. Trimming removed 4 bases from V and 2 bases from J; junction bases left unmatched: 5. The CDR3 loop spans 16 amino acids. This chain's CDR3 is CASSMTSGTPYNEQFF. As DNA, the CDR3 is TGCGCCAGCAGCATGACTAGCGGGACTCCCTACAATGAGCAGTTCTTC.

In this sample, this clonotype turned up a few times. The chain carries TRBV29-1 and TRBJ2-1, with TRBD1 identical over 8 bases. J was trimmed by 4 bases and V by 3 bases; bases with no gene match: 5. CDR1 is SQVTM and CDR2 is ANQGSEA in the germline V gene. The CDR3 loop spans 14 amino acids. The CDR3 region has the DNA TGCAGCGTTGATCGGACAGGGTCATACAATGAGCAGTTCTTC. Translation: CSVDRTGSYNEQFF.

This clonotype was seen only a few times. This chain uses TRBV20-1 with TRBJ2-3; 7 nucleotides line up with TRBD2. The length of the CDR3 is 15 residues. The V segment lost 0 bases and the J segment 2 bases; nucleotides outside the gene matches: 5. Germline V gene lookup returns CDR1 DFQATT and CDR2 SNEGSKA (reference sequence). The CDR3 DNA sequence: TGCAGTGCTAGAGAGCCAGCGGGGTTCACAGATACGCAGTATTTT. It encodes CSAREPAGFTDTQYF.

The CDR3, as DNA: TGTGCCAGCAGCTTACAGGGCGGGAGAGGTCTCAATGAGCAGTTCTTC. Translating it yields CASSLQGGRGLNEQFF. V usage is TRBV7-2 and J usage is TRBJ2-1, with 7 positions matching TRBD2. This CDR3 contains 16 residues. Losses at the gene ends were 2 bases for V and 6 bases for J; bases not matched to a gene: 10. Germline V CDR1 and CDR2: SGHTA, FQGNSA.

The table lists this clonotype with a few counts. The V call is TRBV11-2, the J call TRBJ2-5, with D possibly being TRBD1 or TRBD2 (5 bases each). Germline V gene data show CDR1 as SGHAT and CDR2 as FQNNGV. V lost 8 bases to trimming and J lost 5 bases, with 9 bases between them. This CDR3 is 11 amino acids long. CDR3 DNA: TGTGCCAGCGGCAGGGAGGAGACCCAGTACTTC. Its protein is CASGREETQYF.

The V and J genes are TRBV3-1 and TRBJ1-2; D not certain. Germline V CDR1 and CDR2: LGHDT, YNNKEL (reference sequence). CDR3 length equals 13 residues. V was cut by 4 bases and J by 7 bases, with 13 bases left in between. CDR3 bases: TGTGCCAGCAGCCCCCAGGCACCGGTTGGCTACACCTTC. It encodes CASSPQAPVGYTF.

The chain employs TRBV7-8 and TRBJ1-2, with D hard to call. The V and J ends lost 5 bases and 0 bases respectively, with 25 bases between them. CDR3 length: 19 residues. CDR1 and CDR2 from the germline V gene are SGHVS and FQNEAQ. DNA of the CDR3: TGTGCCAGCAGCCGTGGCCGGCGCTCCGGCCAGTTAGCTAACTATGGCTACACCTTC. Protein product: CASSRGRRSGQLANYGYTF.

The chain joins TRBV9 to TRBJ2-6, with no clear D. V was shortened by 7 bases and J by 0 bases, with 5 bases between the two germline ends. The CDR3 is 13 amino acids. CDR1 and CDR2 from the germline V gene are SGDLS and YYNGEE. The DNA of the CDR3 is TGTGCCAGCGGAGACTCTGGGGCCAACGTCCTGACTTTC. Its protein is CASGDSGANVLTF.

This clonotype was seen a few times. The chain uses TRBV6-1 and TRBJ2-4; D may match TRBD1 or TRBD2 (5 bases each). The end of the DNA aligns better with TRBJ2-7, so the J call may be wrong. This CDR3 has 16 amino acids. Looked up from germline, CDR1 is MNHNS and CDR2 is SASEGT. The CDR3, as DNA: TGTGCCAGCAGTGAAGTTTCGATTCTGGGGACCCACGAGCAGTACTTC. Protein: CASSEVSILGTHEQYF.

The rearrangement links TRBV15 to TRBJ2-3, with a weak D call TRBD1 (6 bases). This CDR3 region has 15 residues. The germline V and J ends were trimmed by 0 bases and 2 bases, with 9 bases remaining between them. Germline CDR1 and CDR2: LNHNV and YYDKDF (reference sequence). The CDR3 region is CATSRDRDTTDTQYF. The CDR3 coding sequence is TGTGCCACCAGCAGAGATAGGGACACCACAGATACGCAGTATTTT.

This sequence joins TRBV9 and TRBJ2-1, with 8 positions matching TRBD2. Per germline, CDR1 SGDLS and CDR2 YYNGEE. The length of the CDR3 is 15 residues. The J segment lost 8 bases and the V segment lost 2 bases, leaving 9 bases of the junction unmatched. The CDR3 DNA is TGTGCCAGCAGCGTTGGCGGGGGGCCCCCGGATGAGCAGTTCTTC. It translates to CASSVGGGPPDEQFF.

This clonotype was detected only a few times. The CDR3 spells CASSYGTESPLHF. The CDR3 bases are TGTGCCAGCAGTTACGGGACAGAATCACCCCTCCACTTT. The V and J genes are TRBV6-5 and TRBJ1-6, with TRBD1 matching over 7 bases. Germline V CDR1 and CDR2: MNHEY, SVGAGI. This CDR3 is 13 amino acids long. V trimming: 2 bases; J trimming: 10 bases; junction bases outside the gene matches: 2.

CDR3 DNA sequence: TGTGCCAGCAGCCTTAAGGGGGTCGGGGAGAGGGCTTTCTTT. Translation: CASSLKGVGERAFF. The chain uses TRBV3-1 and TRBJ1-1, with TRBD1 as a possible D gene (6 bases). This CDR3 region has 14 residues. The germline V gene has CDR1 LGHDT and CDR2 YNNKEL (reference sequence). Trimming shortened V by 4 bases and J by 11 bases, and 20 bases separated the two germline ends. Drawing the rest from reference TRBV3-1 and TRBJ1-1, the complete variable domain is DTAVSQTPKYLVTQMGNDKSIKCEQNLGHDTMYWYKQDSKKFLKIMFSYNNKELIINETVPNRFSPKSPDKAHLNLHINSLELGDSAVYFCASSLKGVGERAFFGQGTRLTVV.

V and J are TRBV20-1 and TRBJ2-3, with TRBD2 as a possible D gene (6 bases). Germline V gives CDR1 DFQATT, CDR2 SNEGSKA (reference sequence). V was pared by 2 bases and J by 0 bases, with 9 bases between. CDR3 length: 14 residues. CDR3 nucleotides: TGCAGTGCTAGAACTAGCACGAGCACAGATACGCAGTATTTT. Encoded protein: CSARTSTSTDTQYF.

The chain links TRBV7-2 to TRBJ1-4; D is possibly TRBD1 (6 bases). V dropped 1 base and J dropped 7 bases, with 13 bases sitting between them. This CDR3 spans 15 amino acids. Germline values: CDR1 SGHTA, CDR2 FQGNSA. In DNA form, the CDR3 reads TGTGCCAGCAGCTTAGTTCCGGGGGCAAGTGAAAAACTGTTTTTT. Encoded protein: CASSLVPGASEKLFF.

Only a few counts were recorded for this clonotype. The CDR3 loop is CASKSAGPPNYGYTF. CDR3 nucleotides: TGTGCCAGCAAATCTGCAGGTCCTCCTAACTATGGCTACACCTTC. V is TRBV27 and J is TRBJ1-2; D is uncertain. The CDR3 runs 15 residues. Germline V gene sequence: CDR1 MNHEY, CDR2 SMNVEV (reference sequence). V was cut by 7 bases and J by 0 bases, with 15 bases left in between.

This sequence joins TRBV7-3 and TRBJ2-1, with a weak D call TRBD1 (6 bases). V was clipped by 6 bases and J by 5 bases, with 26 bases between them. CDR1 SGHTA and CDR2 FQGTGA come from the germline V gene. This CDR3 comprises 18 residues. The CDR3 loop reads CASSQGRRSQAPDNEQFF. In nucleotides, the CDR3 is TGTGCCAGCAGTCAGGGGCGAAGATCCCAAGCGCCTGACAATGAGCAGTTCTTC.

The chain carries TRBV5-6 and TRBJ2-3; D is perhaps TRBD2 (5 bases). V shed 5 bases and J shed 2 bases, with 18 bases lying between them. CDR1 SGHDT and CDR2 YYEEEE come from the germline V gene. The CDR3 extends over 16 amino acids. The CDR3 DNA is TGTGCCAGCAGTTCTGTTAGCGTCTATCTCACAGATACGCAGTATTTT. It translates to CASSSVSVYLTDTQYF. Using reference TRBV5-6 and TRBJ2-3 for the parts outside the CDR3, the full variable domain is DAGVTQSPTHLIKTRGQQVTLRCSPKSGHDTVSWYQQALGQGPQFIFQYYEEEERQRGNFPDRFSGHQFPNYSSELNVNALLLGDSALYLCASSSVSVYLTDTQYFGPGTRLTVL.

The J gene is TRBJ2-5, the V gene TRBV20-1; TRBD2 might be the D (5 bases). The germline V gene encodes CDR1 DFQATT and CDR2 SNEGSKA (reference sequence). The CDR3 covers 14 residues. V lost 1 base and J 11 bases, leaving 20 bases between the germline ends. CDR3 nucleotide sequence: TGCAGTGCTAGAGTTGGGTCAAAAGCGGAAGAGCAGTACTTC. This encodes CSARVGSKAEEQYF.

This clonotype was observed once. V usage is TRBV7-8 and J usage is TRBJ2-7; D perhaps matches TRBD2 (6 bases). Germline CDR1 is SGHVS and CDR2 is FQNEAQ. Trimming left V 6 bases short and J 3 bases short, with 9 bases between. The CDR3 covers 12 residues. The CDR3: CASSISGYEQYF. For the CDR3, the DNA is TGTGCCAGCAGTATTAGCGGCTACGAGCAGTACTTC. Full variable domain (outside the CDR3, taken from reference TRBV7-8 and TRBJ2-7): GAGVSQSPRYKVAKRGQDVALRCDPISGHVSLFWYQQALGQGPEFLTYFQNEAQLDKSGLPSDRFFAERPEGSVSTLKIQRTQQEDSAVYLCASSISGYEQYFGPGTRLTVT.

This clonotype was recorded a few times. The germline gene is not matched at one end of the junction; a read error may be the cause. This chain connects TRBV5-1 to TRBJ2-1, with D perhaps matching TRBD1 (5 bases). This CDR3 is built from 16 residues. Germline CDR1 SGHRS, CDR2 YFSETQ. The CDR3 protein is CASSLVGSRAYNEQFF. The CDR3 nucleotides read TGCGCCAGCAGTTTGGTTGGCAGCAGGGCCTACAATGAGCAGTTCTTC.

V gene TRBV20-1 combines with J gene TRBJ2-1; TRBD2 agrees at 7 bases. This CDR3 region has 15 residues. V shed 3 bases, J shed 3 bases, and the junction held 8 bases outside the gene matches. In germline, CDR1 is DFQATT, CDR2 SNEGSKA (reference sequence). The CDR3 region has the DNA TGCAGTGCTAGTCGGGAGGACAAGTTCTACAATGAGCAGTTCTTC. Amino acids: CSASREDKFYNEQFF.

This chain links TRBV7-9 with TRBJ2-3; TRBD2 aligns across 10 bases. V lost 4 bases to trimming and J lost 6 bases; unmatched junction nucleotides: 19. Germline-derived CDR1 and CDR2 are SEHNR and FQNEAQ (reference sequence). The CDR3 has 19 residues. The CDR3 sequence: CASSSNRPGTSAQNDTQYF. Here the CDR3 DNA reads TGTGCCAGCAGCTCTAATAGGCCCGGGACTAGCGCCCAAAATGATACGCAGTATTTT.

This clonotype was found a few times. The chain joins TRBV5-1 to TRBJ1-1; maybe TRBD1 (5 bases). The CDR3 extends over 12 amino acids. CDR1 and CDR2 from the germline V gene are SGHRS and YFSETQ. The V and J ends lost 2 bases and 7 bases respectively, with 9 bases between them. DNA of the CDR3: TGCGCCAGCAGCTTCTGGGGACGTGAAGCTTTCTTT. This codes for CASSFWGREAFF.

The V gene is TRBV10-3, the J gene TRBJ2-7, with 9 bases fitting TRBD1. J was trimmed by 3 bases and V by 6 bases; bases with no gene match: 6. CDR3 length: 14 residues. Germline V gene data show CDR1 as ENHRY and CDR2 as SYGVKD. As DNA, the CDR3 is TGTGCCATCAGCCTACAGGGGGCTGACTACGAGCAGTACTTC. It translates to CAISLQGADYEQYF.

The chain links TRBV5-1 to TRBJ2-5, with D unresolved. The CDR3 is 14 amino acids. The germline V gene has CDR1 SGHRS and CDR2 YFSETQ. Trimming took 0 bases from V and 4 from J, leaving 10 bases between them. CDR3 amino acids: CASSLGEVTETQYF. CDR3 bases: TGCGCCAGCAGCTTGGGAGAGGTAACAGAGACCCAGTACTTC.